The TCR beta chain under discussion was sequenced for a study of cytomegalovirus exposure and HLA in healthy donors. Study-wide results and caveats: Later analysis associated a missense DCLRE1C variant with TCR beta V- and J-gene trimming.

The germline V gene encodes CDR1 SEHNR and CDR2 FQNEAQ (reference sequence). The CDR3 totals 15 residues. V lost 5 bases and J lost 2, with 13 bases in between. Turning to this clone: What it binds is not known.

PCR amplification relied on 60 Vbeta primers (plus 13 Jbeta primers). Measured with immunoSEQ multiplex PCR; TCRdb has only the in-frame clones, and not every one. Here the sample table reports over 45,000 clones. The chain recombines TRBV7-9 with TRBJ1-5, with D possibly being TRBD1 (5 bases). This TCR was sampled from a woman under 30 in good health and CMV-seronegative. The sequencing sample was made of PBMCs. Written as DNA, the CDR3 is TGTGCCAGCAGCCCCAAGGGAGGGGGCAATCAGCCCCAGCATTTT. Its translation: CASSPKGGGNQPQHF. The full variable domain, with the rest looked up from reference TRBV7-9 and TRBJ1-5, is DTGVSQNPRHKITKRGQNVTFRCDPISEHNRLYWYRQTLGQGPEFLTYFQNEAQLEKSRLLSDRFSAERPKGSFSTLEIQRTEQGDSAMYLCASSPKGGGNQPQHFGDGTRLSIL.